Below, one T cell receptor beta chain is given with its context. TCRdb independently ran MiXCR on the RT-PCR reads; one entry per CDR3 protein. The data hold around 700,000 distinct CDR3 sequences, with approximately 14% observed a single time. This TCR was recovered from a female donor in good health, serving as a healthy control. Source material: memory CD4+ T cells from blood.

CDR3 DNA: TGCGCCAGCAGCATCGGGGACAGACTCACAGATACGCAGTATTTT. This codes for CASSIGDRLTDTQYF. V and J are TRBV5-1 and TRBJ2-3; 7 positions agree with TRBD1. This CDR3 is built from 15 residues. CDR1 is SGHRS, CDR2 YFSETQ, per germline. The junction had 7 bases not matched to a gene; V was cut back by 4 bases and J by 2 bases. Together with reference TRBV5-1 and TRBJ2-3, the CDR3 gives the full variable domain: KAGVTQTPRYLIKTRGQQVTLSCSPISGHRSVSWYQQTPGQGLQFLFEYFSETQRNKGNFPGRFSGRQFSNSRSEMNVSTLELGDSALYLCASSIGDRLTDTQYFGPGTRLTVL.